The rows below give T cell receptor beta chains drawn from one sample of a study of blood T cell repertoires in COVID-19. Sequenced by immunoSEQ multiplex PCR; TCRdb stores in-frame clones only, minus some. The table shows tens of thousands of clones, with around 87% occurring only once. Input material: peripheral blood. All receptors derive from a man aged 60 to 75 with active COVID-19. Both conserved end residues are part of each CDR3. D genes are given only for firm matches.

V,J,D,CDR3,DNA
TRBV9,TRBJ1-5,.,CASSVEPGPSQPQHF,TGTGCCAGCAGCGTAGAGCCAGGGCCGTCCCAGCCCCAGCATTTT
TRBV5-4,TRBJ1-1,.,CASSLSLSTNTEAFF,TGTGCCAGCAGCTTGAGTCTGTCTACGAACACTGAAGCTTTCTTT
TRBV28,TRBJ1-2,.,CASSFGGAIYGYTF,TGTGCCAGCAGTTTTGGGGGCGCAATCTATGGCTACACCTTC
TRBV30,TRBJ1-6,.,CAWSFTGAPLHF,TGTGCCTGGAGTTTTACAGGAGCACCCCTCCACTTT
TRBV27,TRBJ1-2,TRBD1,CASSRGTGHYGYTF,TGTGCCAGCAGTCGAGGGACAGGGCACTATGGCTACACCTTC
TRBV19,TRBJ2-3,TRBD2,CASSIVTGLGGKDTQYF,TGTGCCAGTAGTATAGTCACCGGTCTGGGGGGGAAAGATACGCAGTATTTT
TRBV16,TRBJ2-2,.,CASSRLVFGELFF,TGTGCCAGCAGCCGGCTCGTCTTCGGGGAGCTGTTTTTT
TRBV27,TRBJ2-3,TRBD2,CASSGGLAGGSRTQYF,TGTGCCAGCAGTGGAGGACTAGCGGGGGGGTCACGAACGCAGTATTTT
TRBV28,TRBJ1-5,.,CASSLGIRGGRQPQHF,TGTGCCAGCAGTTTAGGGATCAGGGGTGGACGGCAGCCCCAGCATTTT
TRBV3-1/TRBV3-2,TRBJ1-4,.,CASSQGATNEKLFF,TGTGCCAGCAGCCAAGGCGCAACTAATGAAAAACTGTTTTTT
TRBV7-9,TRBJ2-5,.,CASSPWGVTGETQYF,TGTGCCAGCAGCCCCTGGGGAGTAACAGGGGAGACCCAGTACTTC